The 23 T cell receptor beta chains below all came from one sample that was sequenced in a study of shared clonotypes between healthy human individuals. Here immunoSEQ multiplex PCR was the method, and the copy in TCRdb shows in-frame clones only, minus some. The sample lists approximately 2.1 million clones; 90% to 95% were seen once. The material sequenced was naive CD4+ T cells from PBMCs. Subset specified: CD45RA+ positively selected. The receptors derive from a young man in good health. Some clones in this sample may be carry-over from other donors' samples.

The chain carries TRBV30 and TRBJ2-6; the D gene is possibly TRBD2 (6 bases). CDR3 length: 14 residues. Between the trimmed V and J ends, which lost 7 bases and 2 bases, there was a span of 12 bases. CDR1 and CDR2 (germline): GTSNPN, SVGIG (reference sequence). The CDR3: CASGTFAGANVLTF. The CDR3, as DNA: TGTGCCTCCGGGACTTTTGCTGGGGCCAACGTCCTGACTTTC.

The chain is built from TRBV4-1 and TRBJ2-3, with D possibly matching TRBD1 (5 bases). Germline CDR1 is MGHRA and CDR2 is YSYEKL. The V end was cut by 3 bases, the J end by 0 bases, with 13 bases between. This CDR3 comprises 16 residues. CDR3 DNA: TGCGCCAGCAGCCAGGAGACAGCGCCTAGCACAGATACGCAGTATTTT. It specifies CASSQETAPSTDTQYF.

The chain combines TRBV11-2 with TRBJ2-2; D is unresolved. CDR1 SGHAT and CDR2 FQNNGV come from the germline V gene. Trimming shortened V by 2 bases and J by 6 bases, and 10 bases separated the two germline ends. This CDR3 is 14 amino acids long. In nucleotides, the CDR3 is TGTGCCAGCAGCTTAATGCCGGGCCCCGGGGAGCTGTTTTTT. It yields the protein CASSLMPGPGELFF.

The CDR3 region is CASRRAGGGYNEQFF. The DNA of the CDR3 is TGTGCCAGCAGGCGCGCGGGAGGAGGGTACAATGAGCAGTTCTTC. The rearrangement joins TRBV11-2 to TRBJ2-1; TRBD2 agrees at 8 bases. Germline V gives CDR1 SGHAT, CDR2 FQNNGV. V gave up 6 bases and J gave up 4 bases; unmatched junction bases: 8. The CDR3 is made up of 15 amino acids.

The rearrangement joins TRBV18 to TRBJ2-5, with D hard to call. In germline, CDR1 is KGHSH, CDR2 LQKENI. The length of the CDR3 is 15 residues. Trimming took 0 bases from V and 1 from J, leaving 9 bases between them. CDR3 in DNA: TGTGCCAGCTCACCACCTTCACAGCCCCAAGAGACCCAGTACTTC. Its translation is CASSPPSQPQETQYF.

The chain carries TRBV6-1 and TRBJ1-2; D might be TRBD1 (5 bases). V was clipped by 7 bases and J by 4 bases, with 19 bases between them. The CDR3 length is 15 residues. Looked up from germline, CDR1 is MNHNS and CDR2 is SASEGT. The CDR3 protein is CASTLGTRSPYGYTF. CDR3 nucleotides: TGTGCCAGCACCCTCGGGACGCGGTCCCCCTATGGCTACACCTTC.

This clone was counted a single time. The gene calls are TRBV2 and TRBJ2-1, with D unclear. The germline V and J ends were trimmed by 5 bases and 5 bases, with 10 bases remaining between them. The length of the CDR3 is 13 residues. Germline V gene sequence: CDR1 SNHLY, CDR2 FYNNEI. CDR3 nucleotide sequence: TGTGCCAGCAGTTTAGACCTGCACAATGAGCAGTTCTTC. Its protein is CASSLDLHNEQFF.

CDR3 in amino acids: CASIATSGSDEQFF. As DNA, the CDR3 is TGTGCCAGCATAGCGACTAGCGGGAGCGACGAGCAGTTCTTC. The chain recombines TRBV6-1 with TRBJ2-1; 12 nucleotides match TRBD2. From germline, CDR1 is MNHNS and CDR2 SASEGT. This CDR3 has 14 residues. With 7 bases clipped from V and 10 bases from J, the junction kept 8 bases outside the gene matches.

Comment on this clone: Other nucleotide sequences from this sample produce the same CDR3. This chain joins TRBV5-1 and TRBJ2-1, with no clear D. V was clipped by 0 bases and J by 5 bases, with 6 bases between them. CDR1 and CDR2 (germline): SGHRS, YFSETQ. The CDR3 covers 13 residues. The CDR3 is CASSLGPNNEQFF. The DNA of the CDR3 is TGCGCCAGCAGCTTGGGCCCGAACAATGAGCAGTTCTTC.

This rearrangement joins TRBV5-1 to TRBJ2-3, with D tentatively TRBD2 (7 bases). CDR3 length: 17 residues. Trimming stripped 4 bases from V and 2 bases from J, with 20 bases between. Germline V gene data show CDR1 as SGHRS and CDR2 as YFSETQ. CDR3 nucleotide sequence: TGCGCCAGCAGCCCGCGGGGGCTAGCGGACTACACAGATACGCAGTATTTT. The encoded protein is CASSPRGLADYTDTQYF.

This rearrangement joins TRBV7-3 to TRBJ2-1; the D call may be TRBD1 or TRBD2 (5 bases each). The V end lost 3 bases, the J end lost 7 bases, and 22 bases lay between the germline ends. Germline V gives CDR1 SGHTA, CDR2 FQGTGA. The CDR3 totals 17 residues. CDR3 amino acids: CASSLGDRGWATNEQFF. In nucleotides, the CDR3 is TGTGCCAGCAGCTTGGGGGACCGAGGGTGGGCGACGAATGAGCAGTTCTTC.

The rearrangement links TRBV9 to TRBJ2-6; D perhaps matches TRBD2 (5 bases). This CDR3 has 16 amino acids. Germline V gene lookup returns CDR1 SGDLS and CDR2 YYNGEE. V was trimmed by 4 bases and J by 0 bases, leaving 11 bases between them. CDR3: CASSPGEFSGANVLTF. DNA for the CDR3: TGTGCCAGCAGCCCCGGGGAGTTCTCTGGGGCCAACGTCCTGACTTTC.

The gene calls are TRBV5-8 and TRBJ1-1; D remains ambiguous. V lost 3 bases, J lost 1 base, and 10 bases lay in between. CDR3 length equals 14 residues. Germline V gene data show CDR1 as SGHTS and CDR2 as YDEGEE. The CDR3 is CASSSFPPNTEAFF. CDR3 nucleotides: TGTGCCAGCAGCTCGTTCCCGCCGAACACTGAAGCTTTCTTT.

The rearrangement joins TRBV6-5 to TRBJ1-4; D is ambiguous. The germline gives CDR1 MNHEY, CDR2 SVGAGI. The V end lost 7 bases, the J end lost 7 bases, and 13 bases lay between the germline ends. The CDR3 consists of 13 residues. CDR3 sequence: CASTARLGEKLFF. CDR3 sequence (DNA): TGTGCCAGCACGGCGCGGCTGGGTGAAAAACTGTTTTTT.

This sequence joins TRBV10-3 and TRBJ2-1, with D tentatively TRBD2 (6 bases). The ends were cut back, 0 bases at V and 5 bases at J, with 17 bases in the middle. CDR3 length: 17 amino acids. From germline, CDR1 is ENHRY and CDR2 SYGVKD. Written as DNA, the CDR3 is TGTGCCATCAGTGAGTCCCAAGGAGGGAGGCAACACAATGAGCAGTTCTTC. It yields the protein CAISESQGGRQHNEQFF.

The genes are TRBV28 and TRBJ2-3; the D gene is possibly TRBD2 (5 bases). The V and J ends lost 3 bases and 4 bases respectively, with 14 bases between them. This CDR3 has 15 residues. CDR1 MDHEN and CDR2 SYDVKM come from the germline V gene. CDR3 nucleotide sequence: TGTGCCAGCAGTTTGGGGAGAACACGTCCAGATACGCAGTATTTT. It is translated as CASSLGRTRPDTQYF.

V gene TRBV27 combines with J gene TRBJ1-4; D is undetermined. The CDR3 extends over 15 amino acids. V shed 3 bases and J shed 0 bases, with 8 bases lying between them. Per germline, CDR1 MNHEY and CDR2 SMNVEV (reference sequence). CDR3 sequence (DNA): TGTGCCAGCAGTTTGAAAGGTGCAACTAATGAAAAACTGTTTTTT. Translating gives CASSLKGATNEKLFF. Drawing the rest from reference TRBV27 and TRBJ1-4, the complete variable domain is EAQVTQNPRYLITVTGKKLTVTCSQNMNHEYMSWYRQDPGLGLRQIYYSMNVEVTDKGDVPEGYKVSRKEKRNFPLILESPSPNQTSLYFCASSLKGATNEKLFFGSGTQLSVL.

The chain has TRBV9 and TRBJ2-3; 8 bases map to TRBD1. This CDR3 has 14 residues. The V segment lost 3 bases and the J segment 4 bases; nucleotides outside the gene matches: 4. Germline-derived CDR1 and CDR2 are SGDLS and YYNGEE. The CDR3 bases are TGTGCCAGCAGCGGGACAGGGTCGCCAGATACGCAGTATTTT. Translation gives CASSGTGSPDTQYF.

This clone was counted a single time. V usage is TRBV29-1 and J usage is TRBJ2-3; D is unclear. Germline CDR1 is SQVTM and CDR2 is ANQGSEA. The V end lost 6 bases, the J end lost 2 bases, and 9 bases lay between the germline ends. There are 12 residues in the CDR3. CDR3 sequence (DNA): TGCAGCGTGGGGAACCCCACAGATACGCAGTATTTT. Amino acids: CSVGNPTDTQYF.

This clone was counted a few times. This sample includes further DNA sequences coding for the same CDR3. The chain combines TRBV5-4 with TRBJ2-3; D not certain. Germline V lookup: CDR1 SGHNT, CDR2 YYREEE (reference sequence). CDR3 size: 12 residues. Trimming took off 0 bases at V and 4 bases at J, with 3 bases between the two ends. CDR3 in amino acids: CASSLGADTQYF. The CDR3 bases are TGTGCCAGCAGCTTGGGGGCAGATACGCAGTATTTT. The full variable domain, its missing parts supplied by reference TRBV5-4 and TRBJ2-3, is ETGVTQSPTHLIKTRGQQVTLRCSSQSGHNTVSWYQQALGQGPQFIFQYYREEENGRGNFPPRFSGLQFPNYSSELNVNALELDDSALYLCASSLGADTQYFGPGTRLTVL.

The chain recombines TRBV5-8 with TRBJ2-4; no clear D gene. CDR1 is SGHTS and CDR2 is YDEGEE in the germline V gene. Trimming left V 1 base short and J 5 bases short, with 7 bases between. The CDR3 is 13 amino acids. The CDR3 DNA sequence: TGTGCCAGCAGCTTGACCGGACAAAACATTCAGTACTTC. Residues: CASSLTGQNIQYF.

The rearrangement links TRBV7-2 to TRBJ2-7; 10 bases align to TRBD2. With V trimmed by 2 bases and J by 3 bases, 1 base remained unmatched. In germline, CDR1 is SGHTA, CDR2 FQGNSA. CDR3 length: 14 amino acids. CDR3: CASSLTSGNYEQYF. CDR3 DNA sequence: TGTGCCAGCAGCTTAACTAGCGGGAACTACGAGCAGTACTTC.

J is TRBJ2-3 and V is TRBV7-8; no reliable D call. CDR3 length: 16 residues. Between the trimmed V and J ends, which lost 0 bases and 10 bases, there was a span of 20 bases. Germline V gene sequence: CDR1 SGHVS, CDR2 FQNEAQ. The CDR3 spells CASSLAGIPAGRAQYF. CDR3 nucleotide sequence: TGTGCCAGCAGCTTAGCGGGCATCCCCGCCGGTAGGGCGCAGTATTTT. Looking up the rest from reference TRBV7-8 and TRBJ2-3 gives the full variable domain: GAGVSQSPRYKVAKRGQDVALRCDPISGHVSLFWYQQALGQGPEFLTYFQNEAQLDKSGLPSDRFFAERPEGSVSTLKIQRTQQEDSAVYLCASSLAGIPAGRAQYFGPGTRLTVL.